A single sample gave rise to the 13 T cell receptor beta chains below, sequenced in a study of shared T cell receptors in the human thymus. Assay: immunoSEQ multiplex PCR; the TCRdb copy retains only in-frame clones and omits some. Among under 450,000 clones, 95% were seen once, and the ten largest hold approximately 0.018%. The specimen sequenced was thymocytes. Every receptor here comes from a human donor.

This clone appeared once. The chain employs TRBV15 and TRBJ2-3, with 11 bases identical to TRBD2. The CDR3 covers 17 residues. Germline V gene lookup returns CDR1 LNHNV and CDR2 YYDKDF (reference sequence). Trimming at V came to 1 base and at J to 3 bases, leaving 6 bases not matched to a gene. The CDR3 DNA reads TGTGCCACCAGCAGAGGGGTTAGCGGGAGGGGAACAGATACGCAGTATTTT. This codes for CATSRGVSGRGTDTQYF.

The chain combines TRBV13 with TRBJ2-1; TRBD1 matches 10 bases. The length of the CDR3 is 16 residues. V dropped 2 bases and J dropped 9; count of bases not matched to a gene: 10. Germline V CDR1 and CDR2: PRHDT, FYEKMQ (reference sequence). The CDR3 DNA follows: TGTGCCAGCAGCTTAATACGGGACAGGGGAAGCGGTGAGCAGTTCTTC. It specifies CASSLIRDRGSGEQFF.

This clone was recorded only once. Other nucleotide sequences from this sample produce the same CDR3. This rearrangement joins TRBV11-2 to TRBJ2-7, with 9 bases identical to TRBD1. The CDR3 consists of 14 residues. V dropped 5 bases and J dropped 2; count of bases not matched to a gene: 4. Germline CDR1 SGHAT, CDR2 FQNNGV. CDR3 sequence: CASSLGQGTYEQYF. In DNA form, the CDR3 reads TGTGCCAGCAGCCTGGGACAGGGAACCTACGAGCAGTACTTC. The full variable domain, its missing parts supplied by reference TRBV11-2 and TRBJ2-7, is EAGVAQSPRYKIIEKRQSVAFWCNPISGHATLYWYQQILGQGPKLLIQFQNNGVVDDSQLPKDRFSAERLKGVDSTLKIQPAKLEDSAVYLCASSLGQGTYEQYFGPGTRLTVT.

The chain couples TRBV6-5 to TRBJ2-4; D uncertain. This CDR3 contains 16 residues. Trimming left V 4 bases short and J 7 bases short, with 20 bases between. Germline CDR1 and CDR2: MNHEY and SVGAGI. CDR3 in amino acids: CASSFILVAPENIQYF. CDR3 sequence (DNA): TGTGCCAGCAGTTTTATCCTAGTCGCCCCGGAGAACATTCAGTACTTC.

This clone was seen only once. The chain joins TRBV9 to TRBJ2-2; D perhaps matches TRBD1 (6 bases). In germline, CDR1 is SGDLS, CDR2 YYNGEE. The ends were cut back, 4 bases at V and 0 bases at J, with 13 bases in the middle. CDR3 length: 16 amino acids. CDR3 sequence reads: CASSSRTAPNTGELFF. In DNA form, the CDR3 reads TGTGCCAGCAGCTCCCGGACAGCCCCGAACACCGGGGAGCTGTTTTTT.

The rearrangement links TRBV5-4 to TRBJ2-7; maybe TRBD2 (6 bases). With 4 bases removed from V and 4 bases from J, the gap between germline ends came to 21 bases. This CDR3 has 16 residues. Looked up from germline, CDR1 is SGHNT and CDR2 is YYREEE (reference sequence). For the CDR3, the DNA is TGTGCCAGCAGCACACCCGAGGAGGGGTTGGTGTACGAGCAGTACTTC. Amino acid sequence: CASSTPEEGLVYEQYF.

In its sample, this clone was seen once. The rearrangement links TRBV4-3 to TRBJ1-6, with unresolved D. The CDR3 consists of 13 residues. The germline V gene encodes CDR1 LGHNA and CDR2 YSLEER. V lost 0 bases, J lost 15 bases, and 12 bases lay in between. The CDR3 here is CASSQEGATDLHF. In DNA form, the CDR3 reads TGCGCCAGCAGCCAAGAGGGAGCCACGGACCTCCACTTT.

The gene calls are TRBV7-3 and TRBJ2-6; D is unclear. Germline assignment: CDR1 SGHTA and CDR2 FQGTGA. Trimming removed 1 base at V and 2 bases at J, with 15 bases between. This CDR3 spans 18 amino acids. The CDR3 loop is CASSLNPPRVTGANVLTF. As DNA, the CDR3 is TGTGCCAGCAGCTTAAACCCTCCGCGCGTGACTGGGGCCAACGTCCTGACTTTC.

This clone was recorded only once. The conserved phenylalanine or tryptophan normally closing the CDR3 is absent here, so this likely arose from a read error. No DNA is shown, since the ends of the CDR3 on it are uncertain; the CDR3 is the one TCRdb lists. CDR3 amino acids: CASSQTGEGREI. The genes are TRBV14 and TRBJ2-7. The CDR3 length is 12 residues, termini included. Germline V gene data show CDR1 as SGHDN and CDR2 as FVKESK.

V usage is TRBV10-1 and J usage is TRBJ2-5; TRBD1 or TRBD2 may be the D gene (6 bases each). V lost 3 bases and J lost 5, with 22 bases in between. CDR1 and CDR2 (germline): WNHNN, SYGVQD (reference sequence). The CDR3 covers 17 residues. For the CDR3, the DNA is TGCGCCAGCAGTGAAGCGAGGGGCACGGGGGCAGGGGAGACCCAGTACTTC. Its translation is CASSEARGTGAGETQYF.

The J gene is TRBJ2-3, the V gene TRBV18; D not certain. Trimming pared 5 bases from V and 3 bases from J, leaving 6 bases between. The length of the CDR3 is 12 residues. Germline assignment: CDR1 KGHSH and CDR2 LQKENI. The CDR3 nucleotides read TGTGCCAGCTCATCAGCTACAGATACGCAGTATTTT. Protein sequence: CASSSATDTQYF.

This chain uses TRBV19 with TRBJ1-5; tentatively, D is TRBD1 (5 bases). The V gene lost 2 bases and the J gene lost 9 bases, with 11 bases spanning the gap. The CDR3 sequence is 13 residues long. CDR1 LNHDA and CDR2 SQIVND come from the germline V gene (reference sequence). CDR3 coding DNA: TGTGCCAGTAGTATACAGGGAATTACGCCCCAGCATTTT. Its protein product is CASSIQGITPQHF.

The V gene is TRBV6-1, the J gene TRBJ2-5; D might be TRBD2 (5 bases). Deletions cut 8 bases from V and 7 bases from J, with 14 bases between. CDR3 length equals 12 residues. Germline-derived CDR1 and CDR2 are MNHNS and SASEGT. The CDR3: CASLRDSGTQYF. In nucleotides, the CDR3 is TGTGCCAGCCTTCGGGATTCGGGGACCCAGTACTTC.